A single sample gave rise to the 29 T cell receptor beta chains below, sequenced in a study of cytomegalovirus exposure and HLA in healthy donors (dated by TCRdb to 2016 to 2017). The receptor library was made with the immunoSEQ multiplex PCR assay. For the multiplex PCR, a mixture combining 60 forward primers for TCR Vbeta segments and 13 reverse primers for TCR Jbeta segments was used. TCRdb retrieved this table from immuneACCESS and kept in-frame rearrangements only. Not all clones are present; in checked studies, unresolved V genes account for under half, and no reason is known for the remainder. Across this sample there are fewer than 200,000 clones, with 68% seen only once. The ten largest clones represent 2.8% of the sample. The sample was PBMCs. The origin of the receptors is a woman aged 40 to 49 in good health and CMV-seropositive.

The chain is built from TRBV19 and TRBJ2-7; 9 bases are shared with TRBD1. The V and J ends lost 7 bases and 1 base, in that order; junction bases with no gene match: 2. Germline V gives CDR1 LNHDA, CDR2 SQIVND (reference sequence). The CDR3 has 13 residues. The CDR3 sequence is CASKDRGSYEQYF. CDR3 sequence (DNA): TGTGCCAGTAAGGACAGGGGATCCTACGAGCAGTACTTC.

The genes are TRBV7-3 and TRBJ1-2; 7 positions match TRBD1. The germline V gene encodes CDR1 SGHTA and CDR2 FQGTGA. The CDR3 contains 16 residues. With 10 bases clipped from V and 2 bases from J, the junction kept 16 bases outside the gene matches. CDR3 sequence (DNA): TGTGCCATCAGGGGGGCAGGGGAAGTACTAAACTATGGCTACACCTTC. It translates to CAIRGAGEVLNYGYTF.

The chain couples TRBV7-2 to TRBJ1-2; 8 bases are a match to TRBD1. From germline, CDR1 is SGHTA and CDR2 FQGNSA. There are 13 residues in the CDR3. Losses at the gene ends were 5 bases for V and 8 bases for J; bases not matched to a gene: 7. CDR3 in amino acids: CASSQAGGRGYTF. For the CDR3, the DNA is TGTGCCAGCAGCCAGGCAGGGGGCCGGGGCTACACCTTC. Based on the CDR3 plus reference TRBV7-2 and TRBJ1-2, the full variable domain is GAGVSQSPSNKVTEKGKDVELRCDPISGHTALYWYRQSLGQGLEFLIYFQGNSAPDKSGLPSDRFSAERTGGSVSTLTIQRTQQEDSAVYLCASSQAGGRGYTFGSGTRLTVV.

CDR3 DNA: TGTGCCAGCAGCGTACCCGGTGTTGAAGGGGTTGACACCGGGGAGCTGTTTTTT. The encoded protein is CASSVPGVEGVDTGELFF. The chain combines TRBV9 with TRBJ2-2; tentatively, D is TRBD1 (5 bases). V lost 1 base to trimming and J lost 3 bases, with 19 bases between them. Looked up from germline, CDR1 is SGDLS and CDR2 is YYNGEE. This CDR3 contains 18 residues. The variable domain in full, completed from reference TRBV9 and TRBJ2-2, reads DSGVTQTPKHLITATGQRVTLRCSPRSGDLSVYWYQQSLDQGLQFLIQYYNGEERAKGNILERFSAQQFPDLHSELNLSSLELGDSALYFCASSVPGVEGVDTGELFFGEGSRLTVL.

Remarks on this clone: One junction end disagrees with the germline gene, perhaps due to a read error. The chain uses TRBV29-1 and TRBJ2-1, with D perhaps TRBD2 (5 bases). The CDR3 is 15 residues long. Germline values: CDR1 SQVTM, CDR2 ANQGSEA. The CDR3: CSVEGLPSSYNEQLF. The CDR3 region has the DNA TGCAGCGTTGAAGGACTACCCAGCTCCTACAATGAGCAGCTCTTC.

The chain uses TRBV5-6 and TRBJ2-1; possible D gene TRBD2, 5 bases. This CDR3 region has 14 residues. Germline CDR1 and CDR2: SGHDT and YYEEEE. The V end was cut by 4 bases, the J end by 6 bases, with 14 bases between. The CDR3 bases are TGTGCCAGCAGCCCAGAACTAGACCGCAATGAGCAGTTCTTC. Translated, it gives CASSPELDRNEQFF.

This chain uses TRBV4-2 with TRBJ2-5; 8 bases line up with TRBD2. The ends lost 1 base at V and 2 bases at J; junction bases unmatched: 0. The CDR3 has 14 residues. Germline values: CDR1 LGHNA, CDR2 YNFKEQ. This CDR3 is CASSQVAGQETQYF. CDR3 nucleotides: TGTGCCAGCAGCCAAGTAGCGGGGCAAGAGACCCAGTACTTC.

The chain has TRBV4-3 and TRBJ2-1; TRBD2 matches 7 bases. With 0 bases clipped from V and 5 bases from J, the junction kept 1 base outside the gene matches. Germline V gives CDR1 LGHNA, CDR2 YSLEER. The CDR3 is made up of 14 amino acids. The CDR3 is CASSQESGDNEQFF. The CDR3 bases are TGCGCCAGCAGCCAAGAAAGCGGGGACAATGAGCAGTTCTTC.

The CDR3 sequence is CASSPTENTEAFF. The CDR3 DNA sequence: TGTGCCAGCTCACCGACAGAGAACACTGAAGCTTTCTTT. The chain joins TRBV18 to TRBJ1-1; D is possibly TRBD1 (5 bases). Trimming took 3 bases from V and 1 from J, leaving 6 bases between them. Germline-derived CDR1 and CDR2 are KGHSH and LQKENI. This CDR3 region has 13 residues. The full variable domain, completed using reference TRBV18 and TRBJ1-1, is NAGVMQNPRHLVRRRGQEARLRCSPMKGHSHVYWYRQLPEEGLKFMVYLQKENIIDESGMPKERFSAEFPKEGPSILRIQQVVRGDSAAYFCASSPTENTEAFFGQGTRLTVV.

The V gene is TRBV5-4, the J gene TRBJ2-7; 9 bases are shared with TRBD1. Germline trimming cut 4 bases from V and 2 bases from J; bases unmatched to any gene: 4. The CDR3 sequence is 14 residues long. Germline CDR1 reads SGHNT; CDR2 reads YYREEE (reference sequence). The CDR3 protein is CASSTRQGAYEQYF. In DNA, the CDR3 is TGTGCCAGCAGCACCCGACAGGGGGCCTACGAGCAGTACTTC.

V is TRBV29-1 and J is TRBJ1-4, with a tentative D call TRBD1 (5 bases). The CDR3 has 13 residues. Germline V CDR1 and CDR2: SQVTM, ANQGSEA. With 5 bases removed from V and 2 bases from J, the gap between germline ends came to 9 bases. The CDR3 nucleotides read TGCAGCGTTTCGGGGGGGACTAATGAAAAACTGTTTTTT. It is translated as CSVSGGTNEKLFF. Full variable domain (remainder filled in from reference TRBV29-1 and TRBJ1-4): SAVISQKPSRDICQRGTSLTIQCQVDSQVTMMFWYRQQPGQSLTLIATANQGSEATYESGFVIDKFPISRPNLTFSTLTVSNMSPEDSSIYLCSVSGGTNEKLFFGSGTQLSVL.

J is TRBJ1-3 and V is TRBV6-5; D uncertain. The CDR3 is made up of 13 amino acids. The germline V and J ends were trimmed by 8 bases and 2 bases, with 10 bases remaining between them. In germline, CDR1 is MNHEY, CDR2 SVGAGI. CDR3 region: CASGVTTGNTIYF. CDR3 nucleotides: TGTGCCAGCGGTGTGACAACTGGAAACACCATATATTTT.

The chain combines TRBV2 with TRBJ1-2, with 7 bases aligning to TRBD1. The germline CDR1 and CDR2 sequences are SNHLY and FYNNEI. The V segment lost 8 bases and the J segment 2 bases; nucleotides outside the gene matches: 5. The CDR3 is 13 amino acids. The CDR3 reads CASGEDRNYGYTF. DNA of the CDR3: TGTGCCAGCGGAGAGGACAGGAACTATGGCTACACCTTC.

J is TRBJ1-2 and V is TRBV18; 12 bases map to TRBD1. CDR3 length: 15 residues. Germline loops: CDR1 KGHSH, CDR2 LQKENI. Losses at the gene ends were 8 bases for V and 7 bases for J; bases not matched to a gene: 11. In DNA, the CDR3 is TGTGCCAGCGCGAAGTCGGGACAGGGGGCCGTTGGCTACACCTTC. Its translation: CASAKSGQGAVGYTF.

The rearrangement links TRBV6-1 to TRBJ2-2; 7 bases match TRBD2. Germline V lookup: CDR1 MNHNS, CDR2 SASEGT. This CDR3 is built from 15 residues. With 10 bases clipped from V and 4 bases from J, the junction kept 12 bases outside the gene matches. The CDR3 coding sequence is TGTGCCACGGTCAAGGCGGGGGAGTTCACCGGGGAGCTGTTTTTT. Its protein product is CATVKAGEFTGELFF.

V usage is TRBV25-1 and J usage is TRBJ2-7; the D is unclear. Germline CDR1 is MGHDK and CDR2 is SYGVNS. The ends were cut back, 5 bases at V and 6 bases at J, with 11 bases in the middle. This CDR3 spans 12 amino acids. The CDR3 DNA reads TGTGCCAGCAGTTCGTCGTCCCGCGAGCAGTACTTC. Protein product: CASSSSSREQYF.

The J gene is TRBJ2-5, the V gene TRBV18; D uncertain. The CDR3 runs 13 residues. V shed 1 base and J shed 2 bases, with 5 bases lying between them. Germline V gene sequence: CDR1 KGHSH, CDR2 LQKENI. DNA of the CDR3: TGTGCCAGCTCACCACAAGCGCAAGAGACCCAGTACTTC. Amino acids: CASSPQAQETQYF.

This clone was observed once. The gene calls are TRBV4-3 and TRBJ2-7; 7 bases align to TRBD1. Germline lookup yields CDR1 LGHNA and CDR2 YSLEER. The CDR3 covers 14 residues. V trimming: 0 bases; J trimming: 2 bases; junction bases outside the gene matches: 1. CDR3 DNA: TGCGCCAGCAGCCAAGAGACAGGGACCTACGAGCAGTACTTC. Translating gives CASSQETGTYEQYF.

The chain couples TRBV2 to TRBJ2-2; 10 bases fit TRBD2. Germline V gene data show CDR1 as SNHLY and CDR2 as FYNNEI. V lost 7 bases and J lost 6; bases outside the gene matches: 5. The CDR3 is 14 residues long. CDR3 amino acids: CASIASGSAGELFF. Written as DNA, the CDR3 is TGTGCCAGCATCGCTAGCGGGAGTGCCGGGGAGCTGTTTTTT.

The chain links TRBV6-5 to TRBJ2-7; tentative D call: TRBD2 (6 bases). This CDR3 comprises 14 residues. V was clipped by 0 bases and J by 3 bases, with 9 bases between them. Germline V gives CDR1 MNHEY, CDR2 SVGAGI. CDR3 bases: TGTGCCAGCAGTTACTCAATCGGGAGCTACGAGCAGTACTTC. Encoded protein: CASSYSIGSYEQYF.

The chain recombines TRBV29-1 with TRBJ2-1; D is possibly TRBD2 (6 bases). This CDR3 is 13 amino acids long. Trimming cost V 0 bases and J 7 bases, with 10 bases left between them. Germline CDR1 reads SQVTM; CDR2 reads ANQGSEA. The CDR3 spells CSVEDQEGNEQFF. The CDR3, as DNA: TGCAGCGTTGAAGATCAGGAGGGGAATGAGCAGTTCTTC.

The chain has TRBV19 and TRBJ2-3, with 9 nucleotides matching TRBD2. V lost 5 bases to trimming and J lost 5 bases; unmatched junction nucleotides: 11. This CDR3 region has 16 residues. CDR1 is LNHDA, CDR2 SQIVND, per germline (reference sequence). CDR3 sequence (DNA): TGTGCCAGTAGTCCTCAGGAAGCGGGGGGAAGAGATACGCAGTATTTT. Translated, it gives CASSPQEAGGRDTQYF.

This chain connects TRBV4-3 to TRBJ1-2, with TRBD1 identical over 10 bases. Germline V gene data show CDR1 as LGHNA and CDR2 as YSLEER. The junction had 3 bases not matched to a gene; V was cut back by 4 bases and J by 7 bases. The CDR3 has 13 residues. In nucleotides, the CDR3 is TGCGCCAGCAGCCCGGGACAGGGGATTGGCTACACCTTC. This gives the protein CASSPGQGIGYTF.

This clone was counted a single time. The chain links TRBV6-5 to TRBJ1-2, with 7 bases matching TRBD1. The junction had 13 bases not matched to a gene; V was cut back by 6 bases and J by 6 bases. Looked up from germline, CDR1 is MNHEY and CDR2 is SVGAGI. There are 15 residues in the CDR3. CDR3 sequence: CASRGFEGAVDGYTF. In DNA form, the CDR3 reads TGTGCCAGCAGGGGCTTTGAGGGGGCTGTGGATGGCTACACCTTC.

V usage is TRBV5-6 and J usage is TRBJ2-5; D perhaps matches TRBD1 (5 bases). The CDR3 loop spans 16 amino acids. CDR1 and CDR2 from the germline V gene are SGHDT and YYEEEE. V lost 4 bases to trimming and J lost 1 base, with 17 bases between them. The CDR3 DNA follows: TGTGCCAGCAGCACCGGCCTTGGGGCGGCCCAAGAGACCCAGTACTTC. Protein: CASSTGLGAAQETQYF.

The chain links TRBV28 to TRBJ1-2; no clear D. Germline-derived CDR1 and CDR2 are MDHEN and SYDVKM. Between the trimmed V and J ends, which lost 3 bases and 2 bases, there was a span of 7 bases. The CDR3 loop spans 13 amino acids. The CDR3 nucleotides read TGTGCCAGCAGTTTCGGGGTCAACTATGGCTACACCTTC. It translates to CASSFGVNYGYTF.

In the case of this clone: The junction shows a germline mismatch at one end, possibly a read error. The chain couples TRBV7-7 to TRBJ2-7, with a tentative D call TRBD2 (6 bases). The CDR3 is 17 residues long. The germline V gene encodes CDR1 SSHAT and CDR2 FNYEAQ (reference sequence). CDR3 in DNA: TGTGCTAGCAGCTTACACCCCCCCGGGGTGGGGGGCTACGAGCAGTACTTC. This codes for CASSLHPPGVGGYEQYF.

The J gene is TRBJ2-7, the V gene TRBV11-1; maybe TRBD1 (6 bases). Trimming took off 5 bases at V and 2 bases at J, with 16 bases between the two ends. The CDR3 is 15 amino acids. The germline V gene has CDR1 SGHAT and CDR2 FQDESV (reference sequence). The CDR3 spells CASSPDRRTPYEQYF. The DNA for the CDR3 is TGTGCCAGCAGCCCAGACAGGAGAACCCCCTACGAGCAGTACTTC.

This clone appeared once. V gene TRBV28 combines with J gene TRBJ1-2; TRBD1 agrees at 11 bases. The CDR3 spans 13 residues. Losses at the gene ends were 2 bases for V and 9 bases for J; bases not matched to a gene: 2. Germline CDR1 MDHEN, CDR2 SYDVKM. CDR3 sequence reads: CASSLGTGGSYTF. CDR3 in DNA: TGTGCCAGCAGTTTAGGGACAGGGGGAAGCTACACCTTC.